A selection of T cell receptor beta chains follows, all from one sample in a study of T cells in localized non-small cell lung cancer. The protocol was immunoSEQ multiplex PCR, while the TCRdb copy is restricted to in-frame clones and leaves out a portion. Here the sample spans roughly 3,000 clones, roughly 40% being singletons. Sequences were derived from lung tumor tissue, sampled before any cancer treatment. These receptors were taken from a male donor aged 60 or over with stage I lung adenocarcinoma. Each CDR3 is given with its conserved first and last residue. The D gene is left open where the match is weak. Size values are once, few and many counts, or a class for expanded clones, and some rows have none.

CDR3 protein: CSLRQGANNEQFF
CDR3 DNA: TGCAGCCTCCGACAGGGGGCCAACAATGAGCAGTTCTTC
clone size: NA
J gene: TRBJ2-1
V gene: TRBV29-1
D gene: TRBD1

CDR3 protein: CASSEGIEGYTF
CDR3 DNA: TGCGCCAGCAGTGAAGGGATAGAAGGCTACACCTTC
clone size: NA
J gene: TRBJ1-2
V gene: TRBV10-2
D gene: NA

CDR3 protein: CASSYPDREGGYTF
CDR3 DNA: TGTGCCAGCAGTTACCCCGACAGGGAAGGCGGCTACACCTTC
clone size: NA
J gene: TRBJ1-2
V gene: TRBV6-7
D gene: TRBD1

CDR3 protein: CASSPPSGVGEQYF
CDR3 DNA: TGTGCCAGCTCACCACCGAGCGGTGTCGGCGAGCAGTACTTC
clone size: once
J gene: TRBJ2-7
V gene: TRBV18
D gene: NA

CDR3 protein: CASSVGGQGNTGELFF
CDR3 DNA: TGTGCCAGCAGCGTGGGGGGACAGGGGAACACCGGGGAGCTGTTTTTT
clone size: NA
J gene: TRBJ2-2
V gene: TRBV9
D gene: TRBD1

CDR3 protein: CASSISEEFFYGYTF
CDR3 DNA: TGTGCCAGTAGTATTAGTGAGGAGTTTTTCTATGGCTACACCTTC
clone size: few
J gene: TRBJ1-2
V gene: TRBV19
D gene: NA

CDR3 protein: CASSEDAGQGYGYTF
CDR3 DNA: TGTGCCAGCAGTGAAGACGCGGGACAGGGGTATGGCTACACCTTC
clone size: NA
J gene: TRBJ1-2
V gene: TRBV6-1
D gene: TRBD1

CDR3 protein: CAWKLAGATQYF
CDR3 DNA: TGTGCCTGGAAACTAGCGGGGGCCACCCAGTACTTC
clone size: few
J gene: TRBJ2-5
V gene: TRBV30
D gene: TRBD2

CDR3 protein: CASRASNQPQHF
CDR3 DNA: TGTGCCAGCAGGGCTAGCAATCAGCCCCAGCATTTT
clone size: medium-sized
J gene: TRBJ1-5
V gene: TRBV6-8
D gene: NA

CDR3 protein: CASSVASASYNEQFF
CDR3 DNA: TGTGCCAGCAGCGTAGCTAGCGCCTCCTACAATGAGCAGTTCTTC
clone size: medium-sized
J gene: TRBJ2-1
V gene: TRBV9
D gene: NA

CDR3 protein: CASSLGQAGANVLTF
CDR3 DNA: TGTGCCAGCAGTCTAGGACAGGCTGGGGCCAACGTCCTGACTTTC
clone size: few
J gene: TRBJ2-6
V gene: TRBV9
D gene: TRBD1

CDR3 protein: CSASGDYSNEQFF
CDR3 DNA: TGCAGCGCGTCCGGAGACTATTCCAATGAGCAGTTCTTC
clone size: NA
J gene: TRBJ2-1
V gene: TRBV29-1
D gene: NA

CDR3 protein: CASSPYSAGSYEQYF
CDR3 DNA: TGTGCCAGCTCACCATATTCAGCGGGGAGCTACGAGCAGTACTTC
clone size: few
J gene: TRBJ2-7
V gene: TRBV18
D gene: TRBD2

CDR3 protein: CASSSGSGTSPLGEQFF
CDR3 DNA: TGTGCCAGCAGCTCGGGGTCCGGGACTAGCCCCCTAGGTGAGCAGTTCTTC
clone size: NA
J gene: TRBJ2-1
V gene: TRBV11-3
D gene: TRBD2

CDR3 protein: CSVDLTGAFEAFF
CDR3 DNA: TGCAGCGTTGACTTGACAGGGGCGTTCGAAGCTTTCTTT
clone size: NA
J gene: TRBJ1-1
V gene: TRBV29-1
D gene: TRBD1

CDR3 protein: CASSPTSGIRYEQYF
CDR3 DNA: TGTGCCAGCAGTCCGACTAGCGGGATTCGCTACGAGCAGTACTTC
clone size: many
J gene: TRBJ2-7
V gene: TRBV11-3
D gene: TRBD2

CDR3 protein: CASSRGDRGRYTF
CDR3 DNA: TGTGCCAGCAGTCGCGGGGACAGGGGACGCTACACCTTC
clone size: NA
J gene: TRBJ1-2
V gene: TRBV28
D gene: TRBD1

CDR3 protein: CAWSVDILISPLHF
CDR3 DNA: TGTGCCTGGAGTGTGGATATTTTGATTTCACCCCTCCACTTT
clone size: NA
J gene: TRBJ1-6
V gene: TRBV30
D gene: NA

CDR3 protein: CASSPTRGIDTQYF
CDR3 DNA: TGTGCCAGCTCACCTACCCGGGGTATAGATACGCAGTATTTT
clone size: few
J gene: TRBJ2-3
V gene: TRBV18
D gene: NA

CDR3 protein: CATSAESSYNEQFF
CDR3 DNA: TGCGCCACATCCGCGGAGAGCTCCTACAATGAGCAGTTCTTC
clone size: NA
J gene: TRBJ2-1
V gene: TRBV5-1
D gene: NA

CDR3 protein: CASSLTSGADNEQFF
CDR3 DNA: TGTGCCAGCAGCTTAACTAGCGGGGCTGACAATGAGCAGTTCTTC
clone size: once
J gene: TRBJ2-1
V gene: TRBV11-3
D gene: TRBD2

CDR3 protein: CASSNRQGATDTQYF
CDR3 DNA: TGTGCCAGCAGTAACCGACAGGGGGCAACAGATACGCAGTATTTT
clone size: NA
J gene: TRBJ2-3
V gene: TRBV9
D gene: TRBD1

CDR3 protein: CASSLLRGRSHEQYF
CDR3 DNA: TGTGCCAGCAGCCTTCTGCGGGGGCGTTCCCACGAGCAGTACTTC
clone size: NA
J gene: TRBJ2-7
V gene: TRBV7-6
D gene: NA

CDR3 protein: CTVRSQNTEAFF
CDR3 DNA: TGTACCGTGAGGAGCCAGAACACTGAAGCTTTCTTT
clone size: few
J gene: TRBJ1-1
V gene: TRBV6-8
D gene: NA

CDR3 protein: CASRTGETNTGELFF
CDR3 DNA: TGTGCCAGTAGAACGGGAGAAACGAACACCGGGGAGCTGTTTTTT
clone size: NA
J gene: TRBJ2-2
V gene: TRBV19
D gene: NA

CDR3 protein: CASSSGWTATNEKLFF
CDR3 DNA: TGCGCCAGCAGCTCGGGATGGACAGCAACTAATGAAAAACTGTTTTTT
clone size: few
J gene: TRBJ1-4
V gene: TRBV5-1
D gene: NA

CDR3 protein: CASSFRDLDNEQFF
CDR3 DNA: TGCGCCAGCAGCTTCCGGGACTTAGACAATGAGCAGTTCTTC
clone size: NA
J gene: TRBJ2-1
V gene: TRBV5-1
D gene: NA

CDR3 protein: CASSFSRRGKETQYF
CDR3 DNA: TGTGCCAGCAGTTTTAGCCGGAGGGGAAAAGAGACCCAGTACTTC
clone size: few
J gene: TRBJ2-5
V gene: TRBV28
D gene: NA

CDR3 protein: CASSLDSGRPGSADTQYF
CDR3 DNA: TGTGCCAGCAGTTTGGACAGCGGGAGGCCGGGGAGCGCAGATACGCAGTATTTT
clone size: NA
J gene: TRBJ2-3
V gene: TRBV28
D gene: TRBD2

CDR3 protein: CASSKGQGEGYEQYF
CDR3 DNA: TGCGCCAGCAGCAAAGGGCAGGGAGAAGGCTACGAGCAGTACTTC
clone size: NA
J gene: TRBJ2-7
V gene: TRBV23-1
D gene: NA

CDR3 protein: CASSYSPANYGYTF
CDR3 DNA: TGTGCCAGCAGTTACTCCCCGGCTAACTATGGCTACACCTTC
clone size: few
J gene: TRBJ1-2
V gene: TRBV6-8
D gene: NA

CDR3 protein: CASSTTIYQPQHF
CDR3 DNA: TGTGCCAGTAGTACGACGATTTACCAGCCCCAGCATTTT
clone size: NA
J gene: TRBJ1-5
V gene: TRBV19
D gene: NA

CDR3 protein: CASQDRGLNEQFF
CDR3 DNA: TGTGCCAGCCAGGACAGGGGATTAAATGAGCAGTTCTTC
clone size: NA
J gene: TRBJ2-1
V gene: TRBV28
D gene: TRBD1

CDR3 protein: CASSSSRYFTEAFF
CDR3 DNA: TGTGCCAGCAGCTCCTCCCGGTATTTTACTGAAGCTTTCTTT
clone size: NA
J gene: TRBJ1-1
V gene: TRBV11-3
D gene: NA

CDR3 protein: CAISGVNRVYGYTF
CDR3 DNA: TGTGCCATCAGCGGGGTTAATCGGGTCTATGGCTACACCTTC
clone size: NA
J gene: TRBJ1-2
V gene: TRBV6-8
D gene: NA

CDR3 protein: CASSDRASSGNTIYF
CDR3 DNA: TGTGCCAGCAGCGACCGCGCAAGCTCTGGAAACACCATATATTTT
clone size: NA
J gene: TRBJ1-3
V gene: TRBV9
D gene: NA

CDR3 protein: CASTKGPRSTEAFF
CDR3 DNA: TGTGCCAGCACAAAGGGCCCTCGGAGCACTGAAGCTTTCTTT
clone size: NA
J gene: TRBJ1-1
V gene: TRBV28
D gene: NA

CDR3 protein: CASSENGGATDTQYF
CDR3 DNA: TGCGCCAGCAGCGAGAATGGGGGGGCCACAGATACGCAGTATTTT
clone size: NA
J gene: TRBJ2-3
V gene: TRBV5-1
D gene: NA

CDR3 protein: CSGQDGGLEQYF
CDR3 DNA: TGCAGCGGGCAGGACGGGGGTTTAGAGCAGTACTTC
clone size: NA
J gene: TRBJ2-7
V gene: TRBV29-1
D gene: NA

CDR3 protein: CASNRGDEKLFF
CDR3 DNA: TGTGCCAGTAACAGGGGTGATGAAAAACTGTTTTTT
clone size: NA
J gene: TRBJ1-4
V gene: TRBV19
D gene: TRBD1

CDR3 protein: CASLPGRQAEAFF
CDR3 DNA: TGTGCCAGCCTCCCGGGTAGGCAGGCCGAAGCTTTCTTT
clone size: NA
J gene: TRBJ1-1
V gene: TRBV9
D gene: NA

CDR3 protein: CASSRIGIGEKLFF
CDR3 DNA: TGTGCCAGCAGTAGAATCGGGATAGGTGAAAAACTGTTTTTT
clone size: few
J gene: TRBJ1-4
V gene: TRBV6-8
D gene: NA

CDR3 protein: CASSPGTGPNQPQHF
CDR3 DNA: TGTGCCAGCAGTCCCGGGACAGGCCCCAATCAGCCCCAGCATTTT
clone size: medium-sized
J gene: TRBJ1-5
V gene: TRBV6-8
D gene: TRBD1

CDR3 protein: CASSPQGTGTGELFF
CDR3 DNA: TGTGCCAGCTCACCCCAGGGGACAGGGACCGGGGAGCTGTTTTTT
clone size: NA
J gene: TRBJ2-2
V gene: TRBV18
D gene: TRBD1

CDR3 protein: CATSRDRFAYNSPLHF
CDR3 DNA: TGTGCCACCAGCAGAGATCGATTCGCTTATAATTCACCCCTCCACTTT
clone size: NA
J gene: TRBJ1-6
V gene: TRBV15
D gene: NA

CDR3 protein: CASTPKSGDSDEQFF
CDR3 DNA: TGTGCCAGCACGCCCAAAAGCGGAGATTCGGATGAGCAGTTCTTC
clone size: NA
J gene: TRBJ2-1
V gene: TRBV28
D gene: NA

CDR3 protein: CASSYKSGITEAFF
CDR3 DNA: TGTGCCAGCAGCTACAAGTCCGGTATCACTGAAGCTTTCTTT
clone size: few
J gene: TRBJ1-1
V gene: TRBV11-3
D gene: NA

CDR3 protein: CASSDSTHEQYF
CDR3 DNA: TGTGCCAGCAGTGACTCCACCCACGAGCAGTACTTC
clone size: few
J gene: TRBJ2-7
V gene: TRBV6-8
D gene: NA

CDR3 protein: CASRTGGNYEQYF
CDR3 DNA: TGTGCCAGCAGGACAGGGGGCAACTACGAGCAGTACTTC
clone size: few
J gene: TRBJ2-7
V gene: TRBV2
D gene: TRBD1

CDR3 protein: CASSQGGGTGIYEQYF
CDR3 DNA: TGTGCCAGCAGCCAAGGGGGAGGGACAGGGATCTACGAGCAGTACTTC
clone size: NA
J gene: TRBJ2-7
V gene: TRBV14
D gene: TRBD1

CDR3 protein: CATSRERANRDLSGANVLTF
CDR3 DNA: TGTGCCACCAGCAGAGAGAGGGCAAACAGGGATCTCTCTGGGGCCAACGTCCTGACTTTC
clone size: NA
J gene: TRBJ2-6
V gene: TRBV15
D gene: NA

CDR3 protein: CASRSGNYGYTF
CDR3 DNA: TGTGCCAGCAGATCGGGGAACTATGGCTACACCTTC
clone size: NA
J gene: TRBJ1-2
V gene: TRBV28
D gene: NA

CDR3 protein: CASSLTGGLTGEQYF
CDR3 DNA: TGTGCCAGCAGCTTAACGGGGGGGCTAACCGGCGAGCAGTACTTC
clone size: NA
J gene: TRBJ2-7
V gene: TRBV7-5
D gene: NA

CDR3 protein: CASRTGRRGEKLFF
CDR3 DNA: TGTGCCAGCAGGACGGGACGGAGGGGTGAAAAACTGTTTTTT
clone size: NA
J gene: TRBJ1-4
V gene: TRBV28
D gene: NA